These 21 T cell receptor beta chains originate from one sample sequenced in a study of blood T cell repertoires in COVID-19. Generated by immunoSEQ multiplex PCR, the TCRdb table keeps only in-frame clones and is missing some. The table has under 150,000 clones, roughly 84% seen once. The sample taken for sequencing was peripheral blood. These receptor sequences come from a middle-aged man with acute or convalescent COVID-19.

In this sample, this clone turned up a few times. This sample also contains other DNA sequences that code for the same CDR3. This sequence joins TRBV12-3 or TRBV12-4 and TRBJ2-7; TRBD1 matches 9 bases. Trimming at V came to 5 bases and at J to 4 bases, leaving 3 bases not matched to a gene. The CDR3 extends over 13 amino acids. The CDR3 is CASSPGQGYEQYF. The CDR3 bases are TGTGCCAGCAGTCCGGGACAGGGATACGAGCAGTACTTC.

This clone occurred once. The CDR3 loop is CASSQFSAGDTQYF. The DNA of the CDR3 is TGCGCCAGCAGCCAATTTTCGGCCGGGGATACGCAGTATTTT. V gene TRBV4-3 combines with J gene TRBJ2-3; D remains unclear. The CDR3 is 14 residues long. Between the trimmed V and J ends, which lost 2 bases and 6 bases, there was a span of 12 bases. Per the germline V gene, CDR1 is LGHNA and CDR2 is YSLEER.

This chain links TRBV7-6 with TRBJ2-3; 10 bases map to TRBD1. Germline values: CDR1 SGHVS, CDR2 FNYEAQ. The V and J ends lost 4 bases and 3 bases, in that order; junction bases with no gene match: 1. The CDR3 covers 14 residues. CDR3 DNA: TGTGCCAGCAGCTGGACAGGGGGAACAGATACGCAGTATTTT. It specifies CASSWTGGTDTQYF. Complete variable domain (other parts from reference TRBV7-6 and TRBJ2-3): GAGVSQSPRYKVTKRGQDVALRCDPISGHVSLYWYRQALGQGPEFLTYFNYEAQQDKSGLPNDRFSAERPEGSISTLTIQRTEQRDSAMYRCASSWTGGTDTQYFGPGTRLTVL.

The chain couples TRBV15 to TRBJ2-7; tentatively, D is TRBD2 (5 bases). Germline assignment: CDR1 LNHNV and CDR2 YYDKDF (reference sequence). The CDR3 is 13 residues long. V lost 0 bases, J lost 3 bases, and 6 bases lay in between. Here the CDR3 DNA reads TGTGCCACCAGCAGAGAGAGGGACTACGAGCAGTACTTC. This gives the protein CATSRERDYEQYF.

The rearrangement uses TRBV7-9 and TRBJ2-1, with TRBD1 matching over 8 bases. After removal of 4 bases from V and 3 bases from J, the junction contained 5 bases not matched to a gene. Germline CDR1 reads SEHNR; CDR2 reads FQNEAQ (reference sequence). The CDR3 length is 15 residues. CDR3 loop: CASSSTGVLYNEQFF. The CDR3 bases are TGTGCCAGCAGCTCGACAGGGGTCCTCTACAATGAGCAGTTCTTC. The full variable domain, its missing parts supplied by reference TRBV7-9 and TRBJ2-1, is DTGVSQNPRHKITKRGQNVTFRCDPISEHNRLYWYRQTLGQGPEFLTYFQNEAQLEKSRLLSDRFSAERPKGSFSTLEIQRTEQGDSAMYLCASSSTGVLYNEQFFGPGTRLTVL.

The CDR3 DNA reads as TGTGCCAGCTCACCAGCAATTCGAGGGATCGAAGCTTTCTTT. It is translated as CASSPAIRGIEAFF. The chain uses TRBV18 and TRBJ1-1, with D unresolved. From germline, CDR1 is KGHSH and CDR2 LQKENI. This CDR3 contains 14 residues. Between the trimmed V and J ends, which lost 2 bases and 8 bases, there was a span of 15 bases.

This chain links TRBV13 with TRBJ1-1; 7 nucleotides align to TRBD1. The V gene's germline CDR1 is PRHDT and CDR2 FYEKMQ (reference sequence). V shed 0 bases, J shed 6 bases, and the junction held 4 bases outside the gene matches. There are 14 residues in the CDR3. CDR3 in DNA: TGTGCCAGCAGCTTAGGGGAGGGGGCGGCTGAAGCTTTCTTT. Its translation is CASSLGEGAAEAFF. The variable domain in full, completed from reference TRBV13 and TRBJ1-1, reads AAGVIQSPRHLIKEKRETATLKCYPIPRHDTVYWYQQGPGQDPQFLISFYEKMQSDKGSIPDRFSAQQFSDYHSELNMSSLELGDSALYFCASSLGEGAAEAFFGQGTRLTVV.

V usage is TRBV4-3 and J usage is TRBJ1-1; no definite D call. V shed 0 bases and J shed 3 bases, with 11 bases lying between them. The CDR3 has 15 residues. Germline CDR1 is LGHNA and CDR2 is YSLEER. The CDR3 bases are TGCGCCAGCAGCCAAGATCGAGGTCATTACACTGAAGCTTTCTTT. Amino acid sequence: CASSQDRGHYTEAFF.

This chain connects TRBV6-6 to TRBJ2-7; D call uncertain. The CDR3 spans 15 residues. CDR1 and CDR2 from the germline V gene are MNHNY and SVGAGI (reference sequence). The V and J ends lost 0 bases and 0 bases respectively, with 9 bases between them. The CDR3 region is CASSYSGPSSYEQYF. Written as DNA, the CDR3 is TGTGCCAGCAGTTACTCGGGCCCGAGCTCCTACGAGCAGTACTTC.

The rearrangement uses TRBV19 and TRBJ2-1, with 10 bases aligning to TRBD1. V shed 5 bases and J 3 bases; nucleotides not matched to a gene: 4. This CDR3 spans 15 amino acids. Germline V gene sequence: CDR1 LNHDA, CDR2 SQIVND (reference sequence). The CDR3 spells CASSETGGLYNEQFF. For the CDR3, the DNA is TGTGCCAGTAGTGAGACAGGGGGCCTCTACAATGAGCAGTTCTTC. Using reference TRBV19 and TRBJ2-1 for the parts outside the CDR3, the full variable domain is DGGITQSPKYLFRKEGQNVTLSCEQNLNHDAMYWYRQDPGQGLRLIYYSQIVNDFQKGDIAEGYSVSREKKESFPLTVTSAQKNPTAFYLCASSETGGLYNEQFFGPGTRLTVL.

CDR3 nucleotides: TGTGCCAGCAGCTTAGCGATAGCGACCCCCTACGAGCAGTACTTC. It is translated as CASSLAIATPYEQYF. The chain combines TRBV7-9 with TRBJ2-7; perhaps TRBD2 as D (5 bases). The CDR3 is 15 residues long. Germline V gives CDR1 SEHNR, CDR2 FQNEAQ (reference sequence). Trimming removed 0 bases at V and 2 bases at J, with 11 bases between.

The rearrangement uses TRBV10-3 and TRBJ1-2; 8 bases match TRBD1. Germline-derived CDR1 and CDR2 are ENHRY and SYGVKD. V lost 1 base and J lost 0; bases outside the gene matches: 1. There are 15 residues in the CDR3. This chain's CDR3 is CAISELQGANYGYTF. CDR3 coding DNA: TGTGCCATCAGTGAGTTACAGGGGGCTAACTATGGCTACACCTTC.

The table lists this clone with a count of one. The chain recombines TRBV10-3 with TRBJ2-5, with 9 bases fitting TRBD2. The CDR3 length is 13 residues. Losses at the gene ends were 8 bases for V and 4 bases for J; bases not matched to a gene: 5. Germline V gives CDR1 ENHRY, CDR2 SYGVKD. Here the CDR3 reads CAIRGGAGETQYF. The CDR3 DNA is TGTGCCATCCGCGGGGGGGCAGGAGAGACCCAGTACTTC.

The V gene is TRBV7-2, the J gene TRBJ1-4; maybe TRBD1 (5 bases). V dropped 5 bases and J dropped 3 bases, with 19 bases sitting between them. Germline CDR1 SGHTA, CDR2 FQGNSA. The CDR3 is made up of 17 amino acids. The CDR3 reads CASSLLGLQVSNEKLFF. CDR3 DNA: TGTGCCAGCAGCCTTCTTGGGTTACAGGTGTCTAATGAAAAACTGTTTTTT.

The chain joins TRBV30 to TRBJ2-2; weak D call: TRBD1 (6 bases). The germline gives CDR1 GTSNPN, CDR2 SVGIG (reference sequence). The CDR3 covers 15 residues. V was cut by 3 bases and J by 1 base, with 12 bases left in between. In DNA, the CDR3 is TGTGCCTGGAGAGGGATCAGGGGGAACACCGGGGAGCTGTTTTTT. It is translated as CAWRGIRGNTGELFF. Full variable domain (rest looked up from reference TRBV30 and TRBJ2-2): SQTIHQWPATLVQPVGSPLSLECTVEGTSNPNLYWYRQAAGRGLQLLFYSVGIGQISSEVPQNLSASRPQDRQFILSSKKLLLSDSGFYLCAWRGIRGNTGELFFGEGSRLTVL.

The CDR3 protein is CATSDLGSGGSGELFF. CDR3 DNA sequence: TGTGCCACCAGTGATTTGGGCAGCGGGGGATCCGGGGAGCTGTTTTTT. This chain links TRBV24-1 with TRBJ2-2, with 8 positions matching TRBD2. Losses at the gene ends were 0 bases for V and 6 bases for J; bases not matched to a gene: 5. Germline-derived CDR1 and CDR2 are KGHDR and SFDVKD. The CDR3 totals 16 residues.

The V gene is TRBV19, the J gene TRBJ2-3, with TRBD2 identical over 8 bases. CDR3 length equals 15 residues. V shed 1 base and J 4 bases; nucleotides not matched to a gene: 4. CDR1 is LNHDA, CDR2 SQIVND, per germline (reference sequence). CDR3 nucleotides: TGTGCCAGTAGTATAGCGGACGGGGGGGCAGATACGCAGTATTTT. Amino acid sequence: CASSIADGGADTQYF.

This clone was observed a single time. The CDR3 loop is CASSDGTGTYGYTF. CDR3 coding DNA: TGTGCCAGTAGTGACGGGACAGGTACCTATGGCTACACCTTC. The V and J genes are TRBV19 and TRBJ1-2, with TRBD1 matching over 8 bases. V lost 5 bases to trimming and J lost 4 bases; unmatched junction nucleotides: 6. The V gene's germline CDR1 is LNHDA and CDR2 SQIVND (reference sequence). The CDR3 totals 14 residues.

V is TRBV2 and J is TRBJ1-1; D is ambiguous. The CDR3 contains 13 residues. Trimming shortened V by 6 bases and J by 1 base, and 9 bases separated the two germline ends. Germline-derived CDR1 and CDR2 are SNHLY and FYNNEI. The CDR3 coding sequence is TGTGCCAGCAGGGAAATTCGGAACACTGAAGCTTTCTTT. It codes for CASREIRNTEAFF.

The CDR3 sequence: CASSVAGQGNGYTF. CDR3 coding DNA: TGTGCCAGCAGCGTCGCGGGACAGGGGAATGGCTACACCTTC. V is TRBV3-1 (or the pseudogene TRBV3-2) and J is TRBJ1-2; 10 bases align to TRBD1. V trimming: 5 bases; J trimming: 6 bases; junction bases outside the gene matches: 6. Germline CDR1 and CDR2: LGHDT and YNNKEL (reference sequence). The CDR3 spans 14 residues.

The V and J genes are TRBV6-2 or TRBV6-3 and TRBJ2-1; D remains ambiguous. V was pared by 5 bases and J by 9 bases, with 8 bases between. The CDR3 covers 11 residues. Germline V gene sequence: CDR1 MNHEY, CDR2 SVGEGT. CDR3 amino acids: CASSRISEQFF. The CDR3 coding sequence is TGTGCCAGCAGTCGCATCAGTGAGCAGTTCTTC.